The rows below give T cell receptor beta chains drawn from one sample of a study of cytomegalovirus exposure and HLA in healthy donors. The assay was immunoSEQ multiplex PCR, and TCRdb's table has in-frame clones only and misses some. This repertoire shows about 130,000 clones, 80% to 90% found once; its top ten account for approximately 0.99%. Source material: PBMCs. The receptors were gathered from a woman aged 25 to 39 in good health and CMV-seronegative. The CDR3 runs from the conserved cysteine through the conserved F or W. A D gene is named only where the DNA matches it firmly. Clone sizes are given selectively: once, few, many, or a class where the clone is expanded.

v_gene	abundance	d_gene	j_gene	CDR3nt	CDR3aa
TRBV6-5	.	TRBD1	TRBJ1-2	TGTGCCAGCAGGGAGACAGGGGGCAACTATGGCTACACCTTC	CASRETGGNYGYTF
TRBV6-6	.	.	TRBJ2-7	TGTGCCAGCAGTCCCCGACTCCCGGACTACGAGCAGTACTTC	CASSPRLPDYEQYF
TRBV15	.	TRBD2	TRBJ2-3	TGTGCCACCAGCAGAGTAGCGGGAGTCGGTACAGATACGCAGTATTTT	CATSRVAGVGTDTQYF
TRBV6-6	.	.	TRBJ2-2	TGTGCCAGCAGTCCCTACGACAGGTCTGGGGAGCTGTTTTTT	CASSPYDRSGELFF
TRBV19	.	.	TRBJ2-3	TGTGCCAGTAGTATAGAGGGGGCAGACTCCACAGATACGCAGTATTTT	CASSIEGADSTDTQYF
TRBV21-1	.	.	TRBJ2-3	TGTGCCAGCAGCAAAGAGCGGGGGACGGCAGATACGCAGTATTTT	CASSKERGTADTQYF
TRBV6-1	.	TRBD1	TRBJ2-7	TGTGCCAGCAGTGAAAACCGGGGACAGGGTGGGTACTTC	CASSENRGQGGYF
TRBV6-1	.	.	TRBJ2-7	TGTGCCAGCGATAGTAGGGGAAGGGGAATCTACGAGCAGTACTTC	CASDSRGRGIYEQYF
TRBV11-2	.	TRBD1	TRBJ1-1	TGTGCCAGCAACTCGGGACAGGGAAACACTGAAGCTTTCTTT	CASNSGQGNTEAFF
TRBV9	.	TRBD2	TRBJ2-7	TGTGCCAGCAGCGTTAGTCTAGCGGGGGCCTACGAGCAGTACTTC	CASSVSLAGAYEQYF
TRBV6-1	.	.	TRBJ2-1	TGTGCCAGCAGTGACCGGGGGAACAATGAGCAGTTCTTC	CASSDRGNNEQFF
TRBV7-2	.	TRBD2	TRBJ2-1	TGTGCCAGCAGCTATCGACTAGCGGGAGACAATGAGCAGTTCTTC	CASSYRLAGDNEQFF
TRBV7-3	.	.	TRBJ2-7	TGTGCCAGCAGCCGGCAGGACTACGAGCAGTACTTC	CASSRQDYEQYF
TRBV25-1	.	.	TRBJ1-2	TGTGCCAGCAGTGAAGGGGGGAAGAGGGGCGGCTACACCTTC	CASSEGGKRGGYTF
TRBV11-3	.	.	TRBJ2-1	TGTGCCAGCAGCTTAGCAGGCGTATACAATGAGCAGTTCTTC	CASSLAGVYNEQFF
TRBV20-1	.	.	TRBJ2-7	TGCAGTGCTAGTTCGGGCTACGAGCAGTACTTC	CSASSGYEQYF
TRBV11-3	.	TRBD2	TRBJ2-1	TGTGCCAGCAGCCCGGGAGGGTCTGGCAATGAGCAGTTCTTC	CASSPGGSGNEQFF
TRBV11-3	.	.	TRBJ2-2	TGTGCCAGCAGCCCCGACCAGGGGTTAACCGGGGAGCTGTTTTTT	CASSPDQGLTGELFF
TRBV4-3	once	TRBD2	TRBJ2-2	TGCGCCAGCAGCCAGGACCAGCGGGGCACCGGGGAGCTGTTTTTT	CASSQDQRGTGELFF
TRBV11-2	.	TRBD1	TRBJ2-1	TGTGCCAGCAGAACAGGGGACTACAATGAGCAGTTCTTC	CASRTGDYNEQFF
TRBV4-1	.	.	TRBJ1-1	TGCGCCAGCACACGCGTCAGGGGCGGCGGCACTGAAGCTTTCTTT	CASTRVRGGGTEAFF
TRBV21-1	.	.	TRBJ2-7	TGTGCCAGCAGCAACCCCTTCAGGGTTTCAAACTACGAGCAGTACTTC	CASSNPFRVSNYEQYF
TRBV6-6	few	.	TRBJ2-1	TGTGCCAGCAGCCGGCGGGACAATGAGCAGTTCTTC	CASSRRDNEQFF
TRBV5-1	.	.	TRBJ2-7	TGCGCCAGCAGCCGGGACAACTACTACGAGCAGTACTTC	CASSRDNYYEQYF
TRBV7-3	.	TRBD2	TRBJ2-3	TGTGCCAGCAGCCAAACCGGGACTAGAAACACAGATACGCAGTATTTT	CASSQTGTRNTDTQYF
TRBV28	.	.	TRBJ1-1	TGTGCCAGCAGAAGCGGGTTTACTGAAGCTTTCTTT	CASRSGFTEAFF